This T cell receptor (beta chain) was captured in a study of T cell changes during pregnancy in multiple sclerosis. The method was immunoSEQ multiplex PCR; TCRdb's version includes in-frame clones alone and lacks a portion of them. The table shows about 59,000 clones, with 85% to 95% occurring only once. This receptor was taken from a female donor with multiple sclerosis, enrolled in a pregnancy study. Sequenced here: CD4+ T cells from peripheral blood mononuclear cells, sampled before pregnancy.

CDR3 sequence: CASSQEIATSSYEQYF. In DNA, the CDR3 is TGCGCCAGCAGCCAAGAGATAGCGACAAGCTCCTACGAGCAGTACTTC. The chain carries TRBV4-1 and TRBJ2-7; maybe TRBD2 (5 bases). V lost 0 bases to trimming and J lost 0 bases, with 12 bases between them. CDR1 MGHRA and CDR2 YSYEKL come from the germline V gene. The length of the CDR3 is 16 residues.